What follows is one T cell receptor beta chain and its context. This clone occurred a few times. The antigen it recognizes is unknown. Base-call qualities are not available, and no considerably larger clone is one nucleotide away. This entry is derived from a study of beta chain features in type 1 diabetes (dated by TCRdb to the late 2010s). As for the study more broadly: No differences in mean age, gender distribution, total cell number or subset yield were found between patients and healthy donors. A total of 85 million to 140 million sorted cells were examined across all samples, and a strong correlation was observed between cell number per subset and RNA yield. Regulatory and stem cell-like memory subsets were isolated from only 8 patients and roughly 8 healthy donors, whereas naive and central memory subsets came from all 28 donors. In the study, TCRB repertoires of sorted circulating CD4+ T cell subsets from recently diagnosed type 1 diabetes patients were compared with those of matched healthy donors. The study at large found these results: Sequencing cDNA rather than genomic DNA could over-represent highly expressing activated cells, although activation and CD3 levels did not differ between groups. Because the HLA sub-analyses included only small numbers of individuals, any influence of HLA type on TCRB rearrangement was left unresolved. A moderate but significant shortening of TCRB CDR3 length was observed in type 1 diabetes patients in all four CD4+ subsets. Shorter templates might be favored by PCR, yet because patient and control samples were amplified and corrected together, any such skew would affect both groups equally. Naive, central memory and regulatory TCRB repertoires appeared to be more similar among patients than among healthy donors. Fewer insertions and more nucleotide deletions at VDJ recombination sites were observed in patients with type 1 diabetes, implying thymic rearrangement abnormalities.

All of the isolated RNA was reverse transcribed with the High Capacity cDNA Reverse Transcription Kit, so expressed TCRB transcripts were sequenced. Deep immunoSEQ sequencing was applied to naive, central memory and regulatory T cell samples, giving an average of around 4 million total reads per sample. Sorted cells were lysed in RLT buffer and RNA was extracted with DNase-treated RNeasy Micro or Mini kits, depending on cell number. Each cell subset was processed separately to prevent cross-contamination, with patient and healthy donor samples processed together. Using the immunoSEQ multiplex PCR, TCRB sequences were amplified from cDNA into 87-bp fragments spanning the CDR3 region. Sequencing of the amplicons was done on the Illumina HiSeq platform. Per the original workflow: PCR bias was computationally corrected using synthetic template baselines, reads within Hamming distance 2 were collapsed, and singletons that could not be merged were discarded. Reads were aligned against IMGT to assign V, D and J genes, CDR3 length and insertions or deletions at six rearrangement sites. Within each subset, clonotype counts were normalized to sorted cell number, and only after that were true diversity and Gini coefficients computed with the tcR R package. The overlap coefficient, calculated on TCRB nucleotide sequences, was used to measure repertoire sharing. Out-of-frame TCRB sequences from naive cells were analyzed to stand in for the pre-selection repertoire. TCRdb took over this immuneACCESS table, retaining in-frame rearrangements with V and J assigned. Such tables are incomplete; in checked studies, under half of the missing clones stem from an unresolved V gene, and the remainder is unexplained. D and trimming were read from the DNA, whereas the V and J calls and clone size are those reported in that table. This sample holds around 250,000 clones; around an eighth were observed only once. The top ten clonotypes cover under 0.02% of the sample.

From each donor, a single peripheral blood sample of about 100 mL on average was drawn into heparinised tubes. Naive, central memory, regulatory and stem cell-like memory CD4+ T cells were sorted on a BD FACSAria II using a panel including CD45RO, CCR7, CD25, CD127, CD95 and CD27. Purity was above 95% for every sorted population. PBMCs were isolated right away by Lymphoprep density gradient centrifugation and were stained directly, without culture. Samples were stained and sorted in pairs, with one healthy donor and one patient per experiment, so that batch effects were minimized. The CDR3 runs 14 residues from the cysteine to the phenylalanine. Only the CDR3 part of the read is kept: 42 bases, read in frame from the first base. The germline V gene sets CDR1 to SGDLS and CDR2 to YYNGEE. Cut back by 4 bases and 1 base, the V and J ends lie 11 bases apart.

Recombination joined TRBV9 with TRBJ1-1; the D region possibly corresponds to TRBD1 (5 bases align). The sequence came from a man younger than 45 with type 1 diabetes. The sample consisted of naive CD4+ T cells from blood. The sample's cell subset or site label, in plain terms: true naive CD4+ T cells. At the DNA level, the sequence is TGTGCCAGCAGCTTGACTCAGGGGAACACTGAAGCTTTCTTT. Translated, this gives CASSLTQGNTEAFF.